The 5 T cell receptor beta chains in this list originate from one sample, sequenced in a study of blood T cells in healthy people across ages. A sample-barcoded 5' primer and a J-beta primer mix were used in a second PCR of roughly 7 to 11 cycles. TCRdb reanalysed the 5' RACE reads using MiXCR and keeps one entry per CDR3 protein. The sample consists of approximately 1.5 million distinct CDR3 sequences, roughly 43% of them appearing once. The source material was blood. These TCRs come from a woman aged 18-35 years in good health.

This clonotype appeared many times. The V and J genes are TRBV27 and TRBJ2-7; D remains ambiguous. This CDR3 has 15 residues. Germline CDR1 MNHEY, CDR2 SMNVEV (reference sequence). V lost 8 bases and J lost 3, with 20 bases in between. CDR3 residues: CASRQTPDDGYEQYF. In nucleotides, the CDR3 is TGTGCCAGCCGTCAGACCCCGGACGATGGCTACGAGCAGTACTTC.

This chain uses TRBV30 with TRBJ2-7; D call uncertain. The CDR3 extends over 13 amino acids. V was trimmed by 3 bases and J by 0 bases, leaving 9 bases between them. CDR1 and CDR2 (germline): GTSNPN, SVGIG (reference sequence). The CDR3 protein is CAWSSFSSYEQYF. In nucleotides, the CDR3 is TGTGCCTGGAGCAGCTTCAGCTCCTACGAGCAGTACTTC. Combining the CDR3 with reference TRBV30 and TRBJ2-7 gives the whole variable domain SQTIHQWPATLVQPVGSPLSLECTVEGTSNPNLYWYRQAAGRGLQLLFYSVGIGQISSEVPQNLSASRPQDRQFILSSKKLLLSDSGFYLCAWSSFSSYEQYFGPGTRLTVT.

This chain connects TRBV7-9 to TRBJ1-2; TRBD1 might be the D (6 bases). The CDR3 spans 15 residues. Germline CDR1 and CDR2: SEHNR and FQNEAQ (reference sequence). V was pared by 6 bases and J by 5 bases, with 19 bases between. CDR3 in amino acids: CASSRGRDRRYGYTF. As DNA, the CDR3 is TGTGCCAGCAGTCGCGGCCGCGACAGGCGGTATGGCTACACCTTC.

This clonotype turned up a few times. The chain carries TRBV28 and TRBJ1-5; D uncertain. Germline V gene lookup returns CDR1 MDHEN and CDR2 SYDVKM. Between the trimmed V and J ends, which lost 6 bases and 4 bases, there was a span of 10 bases. The CDR3 runs 13 residues. The CDR3 is CASRTILNQPQHF. Written as DNA, the CDR3 is TGTGCCAGCAGGACCATCCTAAATCAGCCCCAGCATTTT.

The rearrangement joins TRBV12-3 or TRBV12-4 to TRBJ1-2; 7 bases align to TRBD1. This CDR3 comprises 15 residues. The V and J ends lost 0 bases and 3 bases, in that order; junction bases with no gene match: 4. CDR3 coding DNA: TGTGCCAGCAGTTTAGCGGGACAGCCTTACTATGGCTACACCTTC. As protein: CASSLAGQPYYGYTF.